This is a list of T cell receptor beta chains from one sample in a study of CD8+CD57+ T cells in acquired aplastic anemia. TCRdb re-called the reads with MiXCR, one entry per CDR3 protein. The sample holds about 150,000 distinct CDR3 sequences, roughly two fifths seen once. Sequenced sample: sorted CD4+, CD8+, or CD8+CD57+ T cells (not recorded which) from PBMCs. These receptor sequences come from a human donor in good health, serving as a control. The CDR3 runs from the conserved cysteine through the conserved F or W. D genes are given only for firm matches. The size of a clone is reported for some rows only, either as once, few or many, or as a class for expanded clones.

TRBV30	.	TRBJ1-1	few	CACSVVRDTEAFF	TGTGCCTGTAGTGTAGTGCGAGACACTGAAGCTTTCTTT
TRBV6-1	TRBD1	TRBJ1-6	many	CASTHKGAYNSPLHF	TGTGCCAGCACCCACAAGGGGGCTTATAATTCACCCCTCCACTTT
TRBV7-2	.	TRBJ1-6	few	CASSAINSPLHF	TGTGCCAGCAGCGCGATTAATTCACCCCTCCACTTT
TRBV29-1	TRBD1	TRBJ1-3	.	CSVTGTGGNTIYF	TGCAGCGTTACCGGGACAGGTGGAAACACCATATATTTT
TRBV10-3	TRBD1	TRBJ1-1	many	CAISRDRSMNTEAFF	TGTGCCATCAGCAGGGACAGGAGCATGAACACTGAAGCTTTCTTT
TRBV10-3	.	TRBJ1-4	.	CAIRLLEAGSEKLFF	TGTGCCATCAGACTCCTTGAGGCTGGAAGCGAAAAACTGTTTTTT
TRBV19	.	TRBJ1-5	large	CASSIVHTDQPQHF	TGTGCCAGTAGTATAGTGCATACCGATCAGCCCCAGCATTTT
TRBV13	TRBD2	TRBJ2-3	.	CASSRGGLASTDTQYF	TGTGCCAGCAGCAGAGGAGGACTAGCGAGCACAGATACGCAGTATTTT
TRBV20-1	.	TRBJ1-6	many	CSARQAQLRPLNSPLHF	TGCAGTGCTAGACAGGCTCAATTAAGACCCCTGAATTCACCCCTCCACTTT
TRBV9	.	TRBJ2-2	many	CASAGANTGELFF	TGTGCCAGCGCCGGAGCGAACACCGGGGAGCTGTTTTTT
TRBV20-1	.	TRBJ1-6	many	CSARDSNNSPLHF	TGCAGTGCTAGGGACAGCAATAATTCACCCCTCCACTTT
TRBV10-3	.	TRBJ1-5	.	CASTTGGSNQPQHF	TGTGCCAGCACCACGGGGGGAAGCAATCAGCCCCAGCATTTT
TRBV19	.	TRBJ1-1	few	CASNLWNTEAFF	TGTGCCAGTAACTTATGGAACACTGAAGCTTTCTTT
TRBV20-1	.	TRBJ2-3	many	CSASSGTTVTDTQYF	TGCAGTGCTTCCTCCGGGACAACCGTCACAGATACGCAGTATTTT
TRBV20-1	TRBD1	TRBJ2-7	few	CSALTGQGAGEQYF	TGCAGTGCACTAACCGGACAGGGGGCTGGTGAGCAGTACTTC
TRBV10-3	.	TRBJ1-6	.	CAISDHGEANSPLHF	TGTGCCATCAGTGATCACGGGGAGGCTAATTCACCCCTCCACTTT
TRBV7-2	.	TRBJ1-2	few	CASSLVSGANYGYTF	TGTGCCAGCAGCTTAGTATCAGGGGCTAACTATGGCTACACCTTC
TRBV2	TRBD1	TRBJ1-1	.	CASSEGTAVNTEAFF	TGTGCCAGCAGTGAGGGGACAGCCGTGAACACTGAAGCTTTCTTT
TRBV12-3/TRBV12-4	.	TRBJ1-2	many	CASSPGRGYTF	TGTGCCAGCAGTCCGGGGCGTGGCTACACCTTC
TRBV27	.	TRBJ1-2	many	CASSATGYGYTF	TGTGCCAGCAGTGCAACAGGATATGGCTACACCTTC
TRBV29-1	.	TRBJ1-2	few	CSVERAYTF	TGCAGCGTTGAAAGGGCCTACACCTTC
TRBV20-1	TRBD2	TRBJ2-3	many	CSAKTSGKSTDTQYF	TGCAGTGCTAAGACTAGCGGGAAAAGCACAGATACGCAGTATTTT
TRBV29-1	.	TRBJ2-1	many	CSAVLANEQFF	TGCAGCGCTGTACTTGCCAATGAGCAGTTCTTC
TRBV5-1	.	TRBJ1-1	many	CASSFRQNTEAFF	TGCGCCAGCAGCTTCCGTCAGAACACTGAAGCTTTCTTT
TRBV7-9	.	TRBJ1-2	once	CASSPRGRDGYTF	TGTGCCAGCAGCCCCAGGGGACGCGATGGCTACACCTTC
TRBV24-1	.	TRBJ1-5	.	CATSDRPGGEPQHF	TGCGCCACCAGTGATCGTCCAGGCGGGGAGCCCCAGCATTTT
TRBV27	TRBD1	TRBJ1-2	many	CASSSQGLDGYTF	TGTGCCAGCAGTTCACAGGGGTTGGATGGCTACACCTTC
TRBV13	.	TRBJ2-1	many	CASSLTGIDNEQFF	TGTGCCAGCAGCTTAACGGGGATAGACAATGAGCAGTTCTTC
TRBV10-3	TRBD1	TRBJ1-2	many	CAIGESKKQGAYGYTF	TGTGCCATCGGTGAGTCGAAAAAACAGGGGGCCTATGGCTACACCTTC
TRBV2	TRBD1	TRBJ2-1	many	CASSTDRGGEQFF	TGTGCCAGCAGCACAGACAGGGGAGGTGAGCAGTTCTTC
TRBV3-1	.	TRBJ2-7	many	CASSQVRDELGNEQYF	TGTGCCAGCAGCCAAGTCAGAGACGAACTGGGGAACGAGCAGTACTTC
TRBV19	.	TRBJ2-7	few	CASSQGTVSYEQYF	TGTGCCAGTAGTCAGGGGACGGTATCCTACGAGCAGTACTTC
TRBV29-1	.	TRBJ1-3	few	CSVVDSGNTIYF	TGCAGCGTTGTAGACTCTGGAAACACCATATATTTT
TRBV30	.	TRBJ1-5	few	CAWSLGLSNQPQHF	TGTGCCTGGTCCCTGGGCCTTAGCAATCAGCCCCAGCATTTT
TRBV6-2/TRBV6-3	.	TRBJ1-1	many	CASSYRRGTEAFF	TGTGCCAGCAGTTACCGGCGGGGGACTGAAGCTTTCTTT
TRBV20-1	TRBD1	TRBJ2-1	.	CSAPRTGTAYNEQFF	TGCAGTGCTCCCAGGACCGGGACAGCCTACAATGAGCAGTTCTTC
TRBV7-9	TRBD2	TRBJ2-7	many	CASSLGSGRTTYEQYF	TGTGCCAGCAGCTTAGGGAGCGGGAGAACGACGTACGAGCAGTACTTC
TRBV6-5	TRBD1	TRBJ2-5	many	CASRANPGQGVIGTQYF	TGTGCCAGCAGGGCTAACCCGGGACAGGGGGTTATTGGGACCCAGTACTTC
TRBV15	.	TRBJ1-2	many	CATRGSGDPYGYTF	TGTGCCACCAGGGGGTCCGGGGATCCTTATGGCTACACCTTC
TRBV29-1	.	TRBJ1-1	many	CSVEGQVMNTEAFF	TGCAGCGTTGAAGGACAAGTAATGAACACTGAAGCTTTCTTT
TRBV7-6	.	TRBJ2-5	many	CASSMTGQETQYF	TGTGCCAGCAGCATGACCGGGCAAGAGACCCAGTACTTC
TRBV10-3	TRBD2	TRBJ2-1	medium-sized	CATWTSGGQNEQFF	TGTGCCACCTGGACTAGCGGGGGCCAAAATGAGCAGTTCTTC
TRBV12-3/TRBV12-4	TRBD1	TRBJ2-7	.	CASSAGTGHYEQYF	TGTGCCAGCAGCGCCGGGACAGGGCACTACGAGCAGTACTTC
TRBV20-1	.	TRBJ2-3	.	CSAPRASIDTQYF	TGCAGTGCACCACGGGCTAGCATCGATACGCAGTATTTT
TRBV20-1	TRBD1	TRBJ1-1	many	CSAPRTGGNTEAFF	TGCAGTGCCCCCAGGACAGGGGGCAACACTGAAGCTTTCTTT
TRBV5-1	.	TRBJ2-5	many	CASSLVRREETQYF	TGCGCCAGCAGCTTGGTGCGTAGGGAAGAGACCCAGTACTTC
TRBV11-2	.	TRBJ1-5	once	CASSFREGGFEQPQHF	TGTGCCAGCAGCTTCAGGGAGGGAGGGTTTGAACAGCCCCAGCATTTT
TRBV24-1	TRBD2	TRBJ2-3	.	CATSDPVTSGNKWDTQYF	TGTGCCACCAGTGACCCAGTGACTAGCGGTAACAAATGGGATACGCAGTATTTT
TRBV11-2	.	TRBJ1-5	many	CASSLGDQPQHF	TGTGCCAGCAGCTTAGGGGATCAGCCCCAGCATTTT
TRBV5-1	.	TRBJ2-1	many	CASSLGWASARPSYNEQFF	TGCGCCAGCAGCTTGGGCTGGGCTAGCGCCCGACCCTCCTACAATGAGCAGTTCTTC
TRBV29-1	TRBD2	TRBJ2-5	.	CSAAGLAGPETQYF	TGCAGCGCCGCGGGACTAGCGGGGCCAGAGACCCAGTACTTC
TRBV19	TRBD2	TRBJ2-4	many	CASSVLAGGRAKNIQYF	TGTGCCAGTAGTGTCCTAGCGGGAGGACGGGCCAAAAACATTCAGTACTTC
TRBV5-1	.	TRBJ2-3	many	CASSSQGGTDTQYF	TGCGCCAGCAGCTCCCAGGGAGGCACAGATACGCAGTATTTT
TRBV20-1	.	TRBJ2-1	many	CSASRGNEQFF	TGCAGTGCTAGTAGGGGCAATGAGCAGTTCTTC
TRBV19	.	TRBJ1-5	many	CASSIQGPRNQPQHF	TGTGCCAGTAGTATACAGGGGCCGCGCAATCAGCCCCAGCATTTT
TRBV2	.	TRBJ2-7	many	CASSEGGAYYEQYF	TGTGCCAGCAGTGAGGGGGGGGCTTACTACGAGCAGTACTTC
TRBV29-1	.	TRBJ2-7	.	CNALDYEQYF	TGCAACGCCCTCGACTACGAGCAGTACTTC
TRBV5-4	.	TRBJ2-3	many	CASSTELVSTDTQYF	TGTGCCAGCAGTACCGAGCTGGTAAGCACAGATACGCAGTATTTT
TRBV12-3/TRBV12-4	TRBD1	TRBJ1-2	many	CASTSPGQGDYGYTF	TGTGCCAGCACCTCCCCCGGACAGGGGGACTATGGCTACACCTTC